The 7 T cell receptor beta chains below all came from one sample that was sequenced in a study of lymphopenia after photon versus proton radiotherapy. Sequencing was performed with immunoSEQ multiplex PCR; in TCRdb, only in-frame clones are kept and a portion is missing. The sample lists tens of thousands of clones; around 88% were seen once. The sample here was peripheral blood, taken from a patient treated with proton-based radiotherapy. The source of these receptors is a man in his sixties with pancreatic cancer.

The chain links TRBV4-3 to TRBJ1-2; D unresolved. V was clipped by 1 base and J by 0 bases, with 9 bases between them. Germline CDR1 and CDR2: LGHNA and YSLEER. CDR3 length: 15 amino acids. This CDR3 reads CASSQVGRPNYGYTF. The CDR3 DNA is TGCGCCAGCAGCCAAGTAGGAAGACCTAACTATGGCTACACCTTC.

This sequence joins TRBV7-6 and TRBJ2-7; D unresolved. The CDR3 runs to 14 residues. Trimming removed 0 bases from V and 0 bases from J, with 6 bases in between. CDR1 and CDR2 (germline): SGHVS, FNYEAQ. For the CDR3, the DNA is TGTGCCAGCAGCTTAGCGTACAGCTCCTACGAGCAGTACTTC. Amino acids: CASSLAYSSYEQYF.

A single count supports this clone. The chain is built from TRBV7-3 and TRBJ2-2, with 7 bases fitting TRBD2. Unmatched junction bases numbered 5, after V lost 2 bases and J lost 2 bases. The CDR3 has 16 residues. In germline, CDR1 is SGHTA, CDR2 FQGTGA. The CDR3 nucleotides are TGTGCCAGCAGCTTAGGGCTAGCGGATAACACCGGGGAGCTGTTTTTT. It encodes CASSLGLADNTGELFF.

This rearrangement joins TRBV5-1 to TRBJ2-5, with a possible D match to TRBD2 (5 bases). There are 13 residues in the CDR3. Per germline, CDR1 SGHRS and CDR2 YFSETQ. Trimming left V 1 base short and J 7 bases short, with 11 bases between. CDR3 sequence reads: CASSLTFEGTQYF. Here the CDR3 DNA reads TGCGCCAGCAGCTTGACTTTTGAGGGGACCCAGTACTTC.

V and J are TRBV5-1 and TRBJ1-1; D is uncertain. Germline V gene lookup returns CDR1 SGHRS and CDR2 YFSETQ. V was trimmed by 1 base and J by 1 base, leaving 5 bases between them. This CDR3 comprises 13 residues. CDR3 DNA: TGCGCCAGCAGCTTGATACAGAACACTGAAGCTTTCTTT. The encoded protein is CASSLIQNTEAFF.

V and J are TRBV28 and TRBJ1-2; a weak D match, TRBD1 (6 bases). This CDR3 comprises 18 residues. The germline gives CDR1 MDHEN, CDR2 SYDVKM. With 5 bases removed from V and 0 bases from J, the gap between germline ends came to 22 bases. The DNA of the CDR3 is TGTGCCAGCAGTCCCCCCCGGGGGCGGGAAAGCGCTAACTATGGCTACACCTTC. Its protein is CASSPPRGRESANYGYTF.

V and J are TRBV10-3 and TRBJ1-5, with 7 bases that match TRBD1. The germline V gene has CDR1 ENHRY and CDR2 SYGVKD. The CDR3 is made up of 15 amino acids. V shed 10 bases and J 3 bases; nucleotides not matched to a gene: 12. The CDR3 nucleotides are TGTGCCACCGGAGAGACCGGGACAGACAATCAGCCCCAGCATTTT. It encodes CATGETGTDNQPQHF.